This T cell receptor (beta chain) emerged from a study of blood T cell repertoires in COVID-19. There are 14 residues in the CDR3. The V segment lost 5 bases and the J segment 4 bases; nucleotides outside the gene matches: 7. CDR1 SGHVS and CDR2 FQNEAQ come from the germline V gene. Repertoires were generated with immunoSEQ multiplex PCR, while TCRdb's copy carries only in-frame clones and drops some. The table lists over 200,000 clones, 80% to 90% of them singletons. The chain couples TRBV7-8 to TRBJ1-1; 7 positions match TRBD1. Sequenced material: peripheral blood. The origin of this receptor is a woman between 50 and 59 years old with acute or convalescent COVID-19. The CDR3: CASSLAEGATEAFF. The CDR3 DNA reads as TGTGCCAGCAGCCTCGCTGAGGGGGCCACTGAAGCTTTCTTT.